The T cell receptor (beta chain) under discussion was sequenced for a study of blood T cell repertoires in COVID-19. The germline V gene encodes CDR1 MNHEY and CDR2 SMNVEV (reference sequence). This CDR3 is built from 16 residues. Trimming cost V 5 bases and J 4 bases; bases outside gene matches: 11. Sequencing used immunoSEQ multiplex PCR; TCRdb keeps in-frame clones, though not all of them. The sample yields approximately 200,000 clones, roughly 86% seen once. The V and J genes are TRBV27 and TRBJ2-3, with 8 bases lining up with TRBD2. This clonotype was obtained from a woman aged 25 to 39 with active or convalescent COVID-19. Specimen: peripheral blood. The CDR3 region has the DNA TGTGCCAGCAGTATTTCAGTAGCGGGGATTGCAGATACGCAGTATTTT. Its protein product is CASSISVAGIADTQYF.